The 3 T cell receptor beta chains listed next were all sequenced from one sample in a study of CD8 T cells in Susac syndrome. Random-hexamer reverse transcription was applied to roughly 0.5 to 1 ug RNA. TCRdb reprocessed the immunoSEQ multiplex PCR reads with MiXCR, giving one entry per CDR3 protein. The data show 95,000 to 150,000 distinct CDR3 sequences, 96% seen once. Material for sequencing was CD4+ T cells from PBMCs. These receptors all come from a human donor with Susac syndrome.

The gene calls are TRBV20-1 and TRBJ1-1; perhaps TRBD1 as D (5 bases). Trimming pared 6 bases from V and 3 bases from J, leaving 17 bases between. This CDR3 is 14 amino acids long. Germline V gene data show CDR1 as DFQATT and CDR2 as SNEGSKA (reference sequence). The CDR3 loop reads CSARRGGADTEAFF. The DNA of the CDR3 is TGCAGTGCCCGCCGGGGTGGGGCTGACACTGAAGCTTTCTTT.

V gene TRBV27 combines with J gene TRBJ1-5; 7 bases are shared with TRBD1. Germline-derived CDR1 and CDR2 are MNHEY and SMNVEV (reference sequence). The CDR3 contains 16 residues. The junction had 9 bases not matched to a gene; V was cut back by 4 bases and J by 3 bases. CDR3 sequence reads: CASSSSAGGANQPQHF. Here the CDR3 DNA reads TGTGCCAGCAGTTCCTCGGCAGGGGGTGCCAATCAGCCCCAGCATTTT.

The chain employs TRBV9 and TRBJ2-1; D gene uncertain. This CDR3 contains 14 residues. V was shortened by 0 bases and J by 2 bases, with 6 bases between the two germline ends. CDR1 is SGDLS and CDR2 is YYNGEE in the germline V gene. CDR3: CASSVVRAYNEQFF. CDR3 sequence (DNA): TGTGCCAGCAGCGTAGTCCGAGCCTACAATGAGCAGTTCTTC.